Listed below are T cell receptor beta chains from one sample, sequenced in a study of T cell responses to AZD1222 COVID-19 vaccine. Only in-frame clones appear in the TCRdb table, and some are missing; sequencing was by immunoSEQ multiplex PCR. This table has 190,000 or so clones, about 93% appearing once. Specimen: peripheral blood, collected 28 days after the second AZD1222 dose. The receptor set was obtained from an adult who received the AZD1222 COVID-19 vaccine. The CDR3 runs from the conserved cysteine through the conserved F or W. The D gene is left open where the match is weak.

TRBV6-5	.	TRBJ1-3	CASSFGGRVSGNTIYF
TRBV21-1	.	TRBJ1-6	CASSNGGVGYNSPLHF
TRBV9	TRBD2	TRBJ2-2	CASSPRGLESGTGELFF
TRBV28	TRBD1	TRBJ1-6	CASLGQSNSPLHF
TRBV6-6	.	TRBJ2-5	CASSSYGGETQYF
TRBV5-6	TRBD2	TRBJ2-1	CASSSRGTREYNEQFF
TRBV19	.	TRBJ1-1	CASTPGGLTEAFF
TRBV5-1	TRBD1	TRBJ1-6	CASSTGERHNSPLHF
TRBV19	.	TRBJ1-1	CASSIARAAFF
TRBV3-1/TRBV3-2	.	TRBJ1-1	CASSQPPSHPRRATGTEAFF
TRBV5-4	TRBD1	TRBJ2-7	CASSLGQGGSYEQYF
TRBV9	.	TRBJ2-6	CASSVVEGAGVLTF
TRBV7-9	TRBD1	TRBJ1-6	CASSFYRGLNSPLHF
TRBV3-1/TRBV3-2	.	TRBJ1-6	CASSDRTGIANSPLHF
TRBV5-1	TRBD1	TRBJ1-5	CASSFTGDQPQHF
TRBV6-2/TRBV6-3	.	TRBJ2-4	CASSDPHLAKNIQYF
TRBV6-6	TRBD1	TRBJ2-2	CASTRQGSTGELFF
TRBV19	TRBD1	TRBJ1-1	CASSMAGTGVHTEAFF
TRBV4-1	.	TRBJ1-2	CASSQDLSGDGYTF
TRBV7-9	.	TRBJ1-5	CASSLFEAGQPQHF
TRBV6-1	.	TRBJ2-7	CASSERPEGDEQYF
TRBV30	.	TRBJ1-3	CAWSALSGNTIYF
TRBV6-2/TRBV6-3	TRBD2	TRBJ2-1	CASSFQTSGGLMGEQFF
TRBV11-2	.	TRBJ1-2	CASSLVEDDYGYTF
TRBV6-5	.	TRBJ1-6	CASSYSDLPDSPLHF
TRBV15	.	TRBJ2-5	CATSRVGAPRGQETQYF
TRBV12-3/TRBV12-4	TRBD1	TRBJ1-4	CASSGQGGEKLFF
TRBV10-3	TRBD1	TRBJ2-3	CAISESTGDDTQYF
TRBV6-5	.	TRBJ2-7	CASSYAQDWQQYF
TRBV13	.	TRBJ1-5	CASSGANNQPQHF
TRBV6-2/TRBV6-3	TRBD2	TRBJ2-7	CASSFPLRTSGDYEQYF
TRBV24-1	.	TRBJ2-1	CATSSGGREQFF
TRBV19	.	TRBJ1-1	CASSNTAWGGRGAFF
TRBV20-1	.	TRBJ2-3	CSVGRTDTQYF
TRBV10-3	TRBD1	TRBJ2-2	CAISEPGTANTGELFF